This T cell receptor beta chain is from a study of T-cell memory formation after mild COVID-19. TCRdb analysed the 5' RACE reads with MiXCR anew, one entry per CDR3 protein. The sample has 150,000 to 200,000 distinct CDR3 sequences; roughly a fifth are singletons. On this clonotype: The antigen is not known.

Study results and caveats: Confirmation was lacking for SARS-CoV-2 specificity of second-wave clones that peaked on day 37. A second wave expanding day 15 to 37 was CD4+-biased; contracting clones were balanced. Mainly CM and EM harbored the contracting CD4+ clones; mainly EMRA harbored the CD8+ ones.

Trimming cost V 3 bases and J 3 bases; bases outside gene matches: 7. The CDR3 is 17 amino acids. The J gene is TRBJ2-6, the V gene TRBV12-3 or TRBV12-4; the match to TRBD1 covers 8 bases. This sequence was found in an adult woman who had mild COVID-19 (a few samples of this study predate the infection). Cell type and time point are not known. The specimen sequenced was PBMCs or a T cell subset sorted from them (not recorded which). CDR3 sequence (DNA): TGTGCCAGCAGTTTGAGGGACAGGAGAAGTGGGGCCAACGTCCTGACTTTC. Protein: CASSLRDRRSGANVLTF.